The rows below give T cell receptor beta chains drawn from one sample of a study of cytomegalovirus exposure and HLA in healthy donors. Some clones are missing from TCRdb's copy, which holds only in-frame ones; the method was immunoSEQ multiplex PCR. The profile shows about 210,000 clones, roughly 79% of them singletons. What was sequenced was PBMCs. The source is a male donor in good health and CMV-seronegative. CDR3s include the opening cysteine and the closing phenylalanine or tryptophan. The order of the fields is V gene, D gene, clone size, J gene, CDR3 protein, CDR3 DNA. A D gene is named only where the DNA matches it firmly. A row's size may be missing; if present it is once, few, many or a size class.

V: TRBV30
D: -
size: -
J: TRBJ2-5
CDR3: CAWSGSAGRETQYF
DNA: TGTGCCTGGAGTGGCTCGGCAGGCCGGGAGACCCAGTACTTC

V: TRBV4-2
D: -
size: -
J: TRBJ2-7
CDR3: CASSQERQLAEQYF
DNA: TGTGCCAGCAGCCAAGAACGACAGCTAGCGGAGCAGTACTTC

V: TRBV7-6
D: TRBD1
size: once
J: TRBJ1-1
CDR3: CASSPGQGARLEAFF
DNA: TGTGCCAGCAGCCCGGGACAGGGGGCCCGACTTGAAGCTTTCTTT

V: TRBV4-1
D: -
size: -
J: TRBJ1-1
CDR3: CASSHLDRSTEAFF
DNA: TGCGCCAGCAGCCACTTAGACAGGAGCACTGAAGCTTTCTTT

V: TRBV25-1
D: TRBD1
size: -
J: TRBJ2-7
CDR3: CASSLPGQGYEQYF
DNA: TGTGCCAGCAGTTTACCGGGACAGGGCTACGAGCAGTACTTC

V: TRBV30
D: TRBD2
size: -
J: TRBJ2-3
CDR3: CAWSLSSGGAFQYF
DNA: TGTGCCTGGAGTTTGTCTAGCGGGGGGGCTTTCCAGTATTTT

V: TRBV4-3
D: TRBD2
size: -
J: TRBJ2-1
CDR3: CASSLGGLAGERSYNEQFF
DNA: TGCGCCAGCAGCCTAGGAGGACTAGCGGGAGAACGATCCTACAATGAGCAGTTCTTC

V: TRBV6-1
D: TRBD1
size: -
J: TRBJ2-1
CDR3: CASVGTANYNEQFF
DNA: TGTGCCAGCGTCGGGACAGCCAACTACAATGAGCAGTTCTTC

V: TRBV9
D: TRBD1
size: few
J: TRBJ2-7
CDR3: CASSLRPQGAEQYF
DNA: TGTGCCAGCAGCCTAAGACCACAGGGGGCCGAGCAGTACTTC

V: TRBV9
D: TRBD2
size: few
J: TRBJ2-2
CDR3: CASTRGGSTGELFF
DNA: TGTGCCAGCACCCGGGGGGGGAGCACCGGGGAGCTGTTTTTT

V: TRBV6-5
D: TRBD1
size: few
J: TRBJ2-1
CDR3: CASSLQGARLNEQFF
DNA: TGTGCCAGCAGCTTACAGGGGGCGCGGCTCAATGAGCAGTTCTTC

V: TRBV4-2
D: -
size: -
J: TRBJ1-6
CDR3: CASSPQRTDSSRNSPLHF
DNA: TGTGCCAGCAGCCCCCAAAGGACAGATAGCTCCAGGAATTCACCCCTCCACTTT

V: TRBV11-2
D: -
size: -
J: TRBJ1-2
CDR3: CASSLDLGRTYGYTF
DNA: TGTGCCAGCAGCTTAGATCTGGGGAGGACCTATGGCTACACCTTC

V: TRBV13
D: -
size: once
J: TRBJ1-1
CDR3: CASSSAQGVLNTEAFF
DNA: TGTGCCAGCAGCTCAGCACAGGGCGTCTTGAACACTGAAGCTTTCTTT

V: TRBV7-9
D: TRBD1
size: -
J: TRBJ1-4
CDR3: CASSKRQGRDEKLFF
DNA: TGTGCCAGCAGCAAAAGACAGGGGAGGGATGAAAAACTGTTTTTT

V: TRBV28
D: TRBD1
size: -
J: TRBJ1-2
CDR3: CASSPGGRNYGYTF
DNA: TGTGCCAGCAGTCCAGGGGGGAGGAACTATGGCTACACCTTC

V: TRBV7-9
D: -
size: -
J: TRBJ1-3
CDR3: CASSSDGREDVHGNTIYF
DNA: TGTGCCAGCAGCTCCGATGGGAGGGAGGACGTCCATGGAAACACCATATATTTT

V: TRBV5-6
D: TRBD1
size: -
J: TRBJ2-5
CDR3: CASSLTWDRGFQETQYF
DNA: TGTGCCAGCAGTCTGACCTGGGACAGGGGGTTCCAAGAGACCCAGTACTTC

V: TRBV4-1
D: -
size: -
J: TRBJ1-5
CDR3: CASRLQEGYNQPQHF
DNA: TGCGCCAGCAGGTTACAGGAGGGGTACAATCAGCCCCAGCATTTT

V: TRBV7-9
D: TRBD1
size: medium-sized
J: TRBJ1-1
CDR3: CASSYRGTEAFF
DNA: TGTGCCAGCAGTTACAGGGGCACTGAAGCTTTCTTT

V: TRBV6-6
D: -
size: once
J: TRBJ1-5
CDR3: CASRGSGSNQPQHF
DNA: TGTGCCAGCCGAGGGTCGGGGTCCAATCAGCCCCAGCATTTT

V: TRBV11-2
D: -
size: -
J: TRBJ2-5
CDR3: CASSLGTAEWETQYF
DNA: TGTGCCAGCAGCTTAGGGACAGCCGAATGGGAGACCCAGTACTTC

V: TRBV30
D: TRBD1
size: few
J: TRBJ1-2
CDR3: CAWSSGQGGRERYTF
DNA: TGTGCCTGGAGCTCCGGACAGGGTGGCCGGGAGCGCTACACCTTC

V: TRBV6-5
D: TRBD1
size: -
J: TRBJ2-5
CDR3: CASSPDRRYQETQYF
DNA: TGTGCCAGCAGCCCGGACAGGAGATACCAAGAGACCCAGTACTTC

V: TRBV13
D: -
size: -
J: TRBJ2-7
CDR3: CASSPNAGEQYF
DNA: TGTGCCAGCAGTCCTAATGCCGGTGAGCAGTACTTC

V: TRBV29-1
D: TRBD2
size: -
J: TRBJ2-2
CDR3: CSAGGGLSTGELFF
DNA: TGCAGCGCTGGCGGGGGGTTGAGCACCGGGGAGCTGTTTTTT

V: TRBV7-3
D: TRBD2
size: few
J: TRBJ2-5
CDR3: CASSPRAGWETQYF
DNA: TGTGCCAGCAGCCCCCGAGCGGGGTGGGAGACCCAGTACTTC

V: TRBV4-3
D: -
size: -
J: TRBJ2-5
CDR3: CASSQGLGQTETQYF
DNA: TGCGCCAGCAGCCAAGGGCTTGGACAGACGGAGACCCAGTACTTC

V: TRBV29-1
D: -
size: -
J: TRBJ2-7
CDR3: CSVAAGWEQYF
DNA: TGCAGCGTTGCGGCAGGGTGGGAGCAGTACTTC

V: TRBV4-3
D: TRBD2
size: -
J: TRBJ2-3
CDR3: CASSQDPSGGPSTDTQYF
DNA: TGCGCCAGCAGCCAAGATCCTAGCGGGGGGCCTAGCACAGATACGCAGTATTTT

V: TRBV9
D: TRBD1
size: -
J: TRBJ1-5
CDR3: CASSVGGQGDQPQHF
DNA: TGTGCCAGCAGCGTAGGAGGGCAGGGGGACCAGCCCCAGCATTTT

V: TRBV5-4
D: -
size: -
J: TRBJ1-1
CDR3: CASSPDVAGDEGAFF
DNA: TGTGCCAGCAGCCCGGACGTTGCGGGTGACGAGGGAGCTTTCTTT

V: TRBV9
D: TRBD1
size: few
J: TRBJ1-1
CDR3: CASSSGQVMITEAFF
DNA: TGTGCCAGCAGCTCCGGACAGGTCATGATCACTGAAGCTTTCTTT

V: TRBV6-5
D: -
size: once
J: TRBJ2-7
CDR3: CASIGRARHEQYF
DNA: TGTGCCAGCATTGGCAGGGCACGGCACGAGCAGTACTTC

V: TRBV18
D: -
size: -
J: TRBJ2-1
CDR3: CASSPTGYNEQFF
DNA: TGTGCCAGCTCCCCGACAGGCTACAATGAGCAGTTCTTC

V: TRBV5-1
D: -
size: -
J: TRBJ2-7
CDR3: CASSLEGYGYEQYF
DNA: TGCGCCAGCAGCTTGGAGGGGTATGGCTACGAGCAGTACTTC

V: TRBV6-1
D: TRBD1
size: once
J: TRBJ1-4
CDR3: CASSEIYRQGPNEKLFF
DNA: TGTGCCAGCAGTGAGATCTACCGACAGGGTCCTAATGAAAAACTGTTTTTT

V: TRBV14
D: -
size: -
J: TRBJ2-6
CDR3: CASSQGTTSGANVLTF
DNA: TGTGCCAGCAGCCAAGGAACAACCTCTGGGGCCAACGTCCTGACTTTC

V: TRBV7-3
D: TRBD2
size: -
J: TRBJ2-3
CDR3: CASSRRLAGGTDTQYF
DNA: TGTGCCAGCAGCCGTAGACTAGCGGGGGGCACAGATACGCAGTATTTT

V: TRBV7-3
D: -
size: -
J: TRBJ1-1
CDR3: CASSLRFNTEAFF
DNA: TGTGCCAGCAGCTTGAGGTTCAACACTGAAGCTTTCTTT

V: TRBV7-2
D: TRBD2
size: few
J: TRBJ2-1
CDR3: CASSFTPGDGAGLYNEQFF
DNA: TGTGCCAGCAGCTTTACCCCAGGTGATGGAGCGGGGCTGTACAATGAGCAGTTCTTC

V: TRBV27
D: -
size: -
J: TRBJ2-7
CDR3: CASSRGGKSYEQYF
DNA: TGTGCCAGTTCGAGGGGGGGCAAGTCCTACGAGCAGTACTTC

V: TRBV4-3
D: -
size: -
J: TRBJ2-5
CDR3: CASSQGHGETQYF
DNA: TGCGCCAGCAGCCAAGGACATGGGGAGACCCAGTACTTC

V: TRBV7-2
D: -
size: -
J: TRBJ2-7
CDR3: CASSFTGSYEQYF
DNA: TGTGCCAGCAGCTTTACAGGGTCCTACGAGCAGTACTTC

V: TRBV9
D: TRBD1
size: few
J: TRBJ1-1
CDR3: CASSPTLDRGGTEAFF
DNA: TGTGCCAGCAGCCCCACCCTCGACAGGGGAGGAACTGAAGCTTTCTTT

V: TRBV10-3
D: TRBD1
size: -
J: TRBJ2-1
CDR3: CAIRVQGISYNEQFF
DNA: TGTGCCATCAGGGTACAGGGGATCTCCTACAATGAGCAGTTCTTC

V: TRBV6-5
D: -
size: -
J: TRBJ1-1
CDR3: CASSYLRAGGGEAFF
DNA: TGTGCCAGCAGTTACTTACGGGCGGGGGGCGGTGAAGCTTTCTTT

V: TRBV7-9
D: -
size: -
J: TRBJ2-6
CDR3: CASSHVVGGMPGANVLTF
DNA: TGTGCCAGCAGTCACGTGGTCGGGGGTATGCCTGGGGCCAACGTCCTGACTTTC

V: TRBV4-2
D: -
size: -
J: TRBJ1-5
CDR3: CASSQVEGGLGQPQHF
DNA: TGTGCCAGCAGCCAAGTAGAGGGGGGGCTCGGGCAGCCCCAGCATTTT

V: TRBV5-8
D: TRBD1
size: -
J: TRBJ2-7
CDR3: CASSLGRQGAYEQYF
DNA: TGTGCCAGCAGCTTGGGCCGACAGGGTGCCTACGAGCAGTACTTC

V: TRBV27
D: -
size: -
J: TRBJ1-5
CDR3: CASSFWGDSNQPQHF
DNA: TGTGCCAGCAGTTTTTGGGGGGATAGCAATCAGCCCCAGCATTTT

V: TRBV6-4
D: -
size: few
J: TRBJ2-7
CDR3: CASSEEGGYEQYF
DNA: TGTGCCAGCAGTGAGGAGGGAGGATACGAGCAGTACTTC

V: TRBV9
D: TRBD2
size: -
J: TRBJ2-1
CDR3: CASSFRLAAYNEQFF
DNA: TGTGCCAGCAGCTTCCGACTAGCGGCCTACAATGAGCAGTTCTTC